The T cell receptor beta chain described here comes from a study of immune cell composition in non-small cell lung cancer. This clone has just one count. The CDR3 length is 15 residues. With V trimmed by 7 bases and J by 12 bases, 16 bases remained unmatched. The V gene's germline CDR1 is SEHNR and CDR2 FQNEAQ (reference sequence). Here immunoSEQ multiplex PCR was the method, and the copy in TCRdb shows in-frame clones only, minus some. The sample has about 3,100 clones; about 83% are singletons. V is TRBV7-9 and J is TRBJ2-1; 9 nucleotides line up with TRBD1. The sequenced material came from lung tumor tissue. The sequence was obtained from a human donor with non-small cell lung cancer. Here the CDR3 DNA reads TGTGCCAGCACCGGGGGACAGGGTGATACAATGGGGCAGTTCTTC. As protein: CASTGGQGDTMGQFF.